This TCR beta chain was documented in a study of neurological immune-mediated disorders. TCRdb fed the 5' RACE reads into MiXCR, producing one record per CDR3 protein. The repertoire includes around 80,000 distinct CDR3 sequences, over 9% of them detected once, and about 1.8% sits in the top ten. The CDR3 length is 11 residues. The ends were cut back, 10 bases at V and 8 bases at J, with 12 bases in the middle. Germline V gene sequence: CDR1 SGHTA, CDR2 FQGNSA. This clonotype was picked up many times. The TCR comes from a man aged 40-50 years in good health. The chain carries TRBV7-2 and TRBJ2-1; possible D gene TRBD1, 5 bases. Material: PBMCs. The CDR3 nucleotides are TGTGCCACCGGTCAGGGCCATGAGCAGTTCTTC. Protein product: CATGQGHEQFF.